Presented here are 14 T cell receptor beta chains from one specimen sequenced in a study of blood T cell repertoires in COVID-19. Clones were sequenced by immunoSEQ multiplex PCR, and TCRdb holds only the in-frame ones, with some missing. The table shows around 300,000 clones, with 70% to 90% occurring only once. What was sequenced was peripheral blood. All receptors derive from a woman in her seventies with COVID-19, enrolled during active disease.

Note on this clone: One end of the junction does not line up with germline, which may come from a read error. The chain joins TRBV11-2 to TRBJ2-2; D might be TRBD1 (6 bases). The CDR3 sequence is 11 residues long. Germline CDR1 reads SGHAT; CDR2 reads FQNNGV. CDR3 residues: CASSLNRELFF. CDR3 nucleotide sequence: TGTGCCAGCAGCCTCAACAGGGAACTGTTTTTT.

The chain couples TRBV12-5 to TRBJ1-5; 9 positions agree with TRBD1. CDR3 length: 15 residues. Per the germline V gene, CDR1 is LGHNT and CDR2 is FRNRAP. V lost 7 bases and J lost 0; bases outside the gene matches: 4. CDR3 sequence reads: CASAPTGGSNQPQHF. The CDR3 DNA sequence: TGTGCTAGTGCCCCGACAGGGGGTAGCAATCAGCCCCAGCATTTT.

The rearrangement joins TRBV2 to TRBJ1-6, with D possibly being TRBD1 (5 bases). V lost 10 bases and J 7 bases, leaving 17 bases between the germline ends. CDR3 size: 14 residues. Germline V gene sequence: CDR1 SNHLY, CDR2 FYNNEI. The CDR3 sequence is CATPGRDVNSPLHF. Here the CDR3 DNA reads TGTGCCACCCCGGGGAGGGACGTAAATTCACCCCTCCACTTT.

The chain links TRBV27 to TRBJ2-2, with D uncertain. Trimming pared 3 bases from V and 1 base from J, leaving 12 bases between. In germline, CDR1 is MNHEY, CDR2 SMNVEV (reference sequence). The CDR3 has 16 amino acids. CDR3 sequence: CASSLAQQLNTGELFF. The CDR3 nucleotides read TGTGCCAGCAGTTTGGCACAGCAACTGAACACCGGGGAGCTGTTTTTT.

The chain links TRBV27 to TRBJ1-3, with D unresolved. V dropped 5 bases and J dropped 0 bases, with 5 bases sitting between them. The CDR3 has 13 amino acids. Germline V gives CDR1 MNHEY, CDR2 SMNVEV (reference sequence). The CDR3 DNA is TGTGCCAGCAGTAAAGCCTCTGGAAACACCATATATTTT. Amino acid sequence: CASSKASGNTIYF.

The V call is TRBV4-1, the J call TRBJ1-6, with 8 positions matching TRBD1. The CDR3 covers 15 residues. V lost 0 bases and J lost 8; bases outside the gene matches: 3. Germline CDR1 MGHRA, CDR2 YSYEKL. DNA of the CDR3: TGCGCCAGCAGCCAAGATCAGGGGGCGTATTCACCCCTCCACTTT. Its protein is CASSQDQGAYSPLHF.

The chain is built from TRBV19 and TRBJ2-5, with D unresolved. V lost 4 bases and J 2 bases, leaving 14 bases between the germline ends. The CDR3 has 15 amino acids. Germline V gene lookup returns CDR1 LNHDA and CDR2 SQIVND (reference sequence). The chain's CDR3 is CASSKRSLIQETQYF. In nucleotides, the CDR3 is TGTGCCAGTAGTAAGAGGAGCCTAATACAAGAGACCCAGTACTTC.

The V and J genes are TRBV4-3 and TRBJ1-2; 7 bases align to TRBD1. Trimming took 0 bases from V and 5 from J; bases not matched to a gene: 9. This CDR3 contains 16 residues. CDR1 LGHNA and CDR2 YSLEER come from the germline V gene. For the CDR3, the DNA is TGCGCCAGCAGCCAAGATGTGGAGACAGGGATTTATGGCTACACCTTC. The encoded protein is CASSQDVETGIYGYTF.

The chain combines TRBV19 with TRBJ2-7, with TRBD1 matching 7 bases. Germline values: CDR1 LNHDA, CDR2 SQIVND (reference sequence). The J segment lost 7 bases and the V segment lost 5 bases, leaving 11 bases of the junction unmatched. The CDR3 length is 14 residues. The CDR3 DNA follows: TGTGCCAGTAGTTCAAACCTCGACAGGGCAGAGCAGTACTTC. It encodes CASSSNLDRAEQYF.

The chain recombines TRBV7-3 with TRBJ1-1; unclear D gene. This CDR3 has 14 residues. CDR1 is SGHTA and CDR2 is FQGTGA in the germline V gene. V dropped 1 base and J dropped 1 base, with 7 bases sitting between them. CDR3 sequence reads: CASSLKLQNTEAFF. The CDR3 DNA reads TGTGCCAGCAGCTTAAAACTACAGAACACTGAAGCTTTCTTT.

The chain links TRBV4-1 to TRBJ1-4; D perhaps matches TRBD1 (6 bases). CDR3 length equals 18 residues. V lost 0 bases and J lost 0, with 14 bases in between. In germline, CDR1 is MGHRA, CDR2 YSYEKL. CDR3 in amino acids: CASSQDRGGDATNEKLFF. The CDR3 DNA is TGCGCCAGCAGCCAAGATCGGGGGGGCGATGCAACTAATGAAAAACTGTTTTTT.

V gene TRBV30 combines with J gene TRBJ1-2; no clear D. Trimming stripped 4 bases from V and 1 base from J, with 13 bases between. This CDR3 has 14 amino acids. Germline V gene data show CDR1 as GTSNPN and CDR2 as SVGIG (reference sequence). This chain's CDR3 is CAWTPGKVNYGYTF. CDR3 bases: TGTGCCTGGACCCCCGGGAAGGTTAACTATGGCTACACCTTC.

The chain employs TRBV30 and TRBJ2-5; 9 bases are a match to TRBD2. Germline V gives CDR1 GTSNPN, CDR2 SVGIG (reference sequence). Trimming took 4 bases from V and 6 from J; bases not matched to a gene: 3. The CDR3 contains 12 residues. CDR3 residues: CAWKAGGQTQYF. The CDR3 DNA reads TGTGCCTGGAAAGCGGGGGGTCAGACCCAGTACTTC.

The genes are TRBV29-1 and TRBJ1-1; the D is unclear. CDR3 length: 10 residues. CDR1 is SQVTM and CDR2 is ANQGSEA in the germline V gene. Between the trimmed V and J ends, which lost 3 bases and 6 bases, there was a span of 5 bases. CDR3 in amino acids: CSVETSEAFF. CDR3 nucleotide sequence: TGCAGCGTTGAGACATCTGAAGCTTTCTTT.